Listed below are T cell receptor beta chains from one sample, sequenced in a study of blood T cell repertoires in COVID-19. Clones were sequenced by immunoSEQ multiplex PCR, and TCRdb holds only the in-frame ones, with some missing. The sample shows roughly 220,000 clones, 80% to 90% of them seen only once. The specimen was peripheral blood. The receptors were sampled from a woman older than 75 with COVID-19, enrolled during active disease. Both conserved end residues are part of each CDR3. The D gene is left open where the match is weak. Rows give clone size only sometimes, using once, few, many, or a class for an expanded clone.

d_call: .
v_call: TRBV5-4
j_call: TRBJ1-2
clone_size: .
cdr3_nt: TGTGCCAGCAGCGTTGGACAGCTTAATGGCTACACCTTC
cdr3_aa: CASSVGQLNGYTF

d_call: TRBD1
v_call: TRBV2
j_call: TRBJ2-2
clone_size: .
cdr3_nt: TGTGCCAGCCTGGGGCAGGACAGGGGAAACGGGGAGCTGTTTTTT
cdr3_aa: CASLGQDRGNGELFF

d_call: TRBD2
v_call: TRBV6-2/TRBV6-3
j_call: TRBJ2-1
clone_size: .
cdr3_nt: TGTGCCAGCAGTTACTCTCCGGGACTAGCGGGAAACTACAATGAGCAGTTCTTC
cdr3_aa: CASSYSPGLAGNYNEQFF

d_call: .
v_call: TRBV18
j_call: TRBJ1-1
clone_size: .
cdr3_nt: TGTGCCAGCTCACCACGGGGGCTCGACACTGAAGCTTTCTTT
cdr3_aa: CASSPRGLDTEAFF

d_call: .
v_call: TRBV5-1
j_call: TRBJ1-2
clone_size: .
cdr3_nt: TGCGCCAGCAGCTTGAGTGGGGCAGGGGCCAAGGGTAACTATGGCTACACCTTC
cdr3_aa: CASSLSGAGAKGNYGYTF

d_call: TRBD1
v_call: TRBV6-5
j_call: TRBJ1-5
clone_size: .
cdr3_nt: TGTGCCAGCAGGGCAGGACAGGGCACCCAGCATTTT
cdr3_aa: CASRAGQGTQHF

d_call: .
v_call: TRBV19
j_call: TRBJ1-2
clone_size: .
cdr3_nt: TGTGCCAGTAGTATACCCTCGCGCCCCGGCTACACCTTC
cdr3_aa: CASSIPSRPGYTF

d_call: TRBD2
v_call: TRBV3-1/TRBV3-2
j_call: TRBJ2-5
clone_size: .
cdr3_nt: TGTGCCAGCAGCCAAAGGCGGGGACTAGCGGGAGGAGAGACCCAGTACTTC
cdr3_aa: CASSQRRGLAGGETQYF

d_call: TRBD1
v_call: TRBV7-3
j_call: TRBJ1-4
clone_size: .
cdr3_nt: TGTGCCAGCAGCTTAACGGGACGACAGGGCACTAATGAAAAACTGTTTTTT
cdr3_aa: CASSLTGRQGTNEKLFF

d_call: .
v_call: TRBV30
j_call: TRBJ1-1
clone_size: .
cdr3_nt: TGTGCCTGGACAGACACTGAAGCTTTCTTT
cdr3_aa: CAWTDTEAFF

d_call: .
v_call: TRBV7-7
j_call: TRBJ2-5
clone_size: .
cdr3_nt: TGTGCTAGCAGCCAGGGGAATCAAGAGACCCAGTACTTC
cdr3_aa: CASSQGNQETQYF

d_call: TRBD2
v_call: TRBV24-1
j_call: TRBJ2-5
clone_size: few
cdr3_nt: TGTGCCACCAGTGATTTTTCACCGGGGGGACAAGAGACCCAGTACTTC
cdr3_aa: CATSDFSPGGQETQYF

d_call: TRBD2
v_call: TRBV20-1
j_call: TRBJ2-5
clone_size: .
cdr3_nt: TGCAGTGCTAGTACTAGCGTAGAGACCCAGTACTTC
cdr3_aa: CSASTSVETQYF

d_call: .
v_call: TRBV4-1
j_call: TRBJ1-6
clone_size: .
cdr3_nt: TGCGCCAGCGCAGGGGTTCCCTATAATTCACCCCTCCACTTT
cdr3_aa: CASAGVPYNSPLHF

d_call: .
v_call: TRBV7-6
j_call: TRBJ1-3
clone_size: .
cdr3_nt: TGTGCCAGCAGCTTAGGCAGGGGCCCTGGAAACACCATATATTTT
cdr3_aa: CASSLGRGPGNTIYF

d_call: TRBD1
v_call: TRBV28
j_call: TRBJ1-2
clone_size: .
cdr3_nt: TGTGCCAGCAGTTGGGGACAGGGGAACTATGGCTACACCTTC
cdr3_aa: CASSWGQGNYGYTF

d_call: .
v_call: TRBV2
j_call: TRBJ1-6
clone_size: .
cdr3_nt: TGTGCCAGCAGTTCACAGGCCCCCCGATCACCCCTCCACTTT
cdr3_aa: CASSSQAPRSPLHF

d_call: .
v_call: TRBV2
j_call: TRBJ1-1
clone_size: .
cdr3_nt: TGTGCCAGCAGTCAGGGGTTTGAAGCTTTCTTT
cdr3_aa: CASSQGFEAFF

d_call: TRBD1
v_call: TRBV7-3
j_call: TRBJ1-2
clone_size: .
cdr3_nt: TGTGCCAGCAGCTTAGACAGGGGAAACGGCTACACCTTC
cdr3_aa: CASSLDRGNGYTF

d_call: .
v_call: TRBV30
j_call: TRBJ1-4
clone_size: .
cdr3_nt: TGTGCCTGGAGTGGTAGGGCAGGGGAAAAACTGTTTTTT
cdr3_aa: CAWSGRAGEKLFF

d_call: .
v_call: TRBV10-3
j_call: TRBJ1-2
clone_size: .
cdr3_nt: TGTGCCATCAGTGAGTCTGCAGGGGAGTACTACACCTTC
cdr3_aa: CAISESAGEYYTF

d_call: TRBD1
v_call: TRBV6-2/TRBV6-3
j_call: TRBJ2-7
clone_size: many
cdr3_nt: TGTGCCAGCAGTTACAGGGGGCGCGCCCCCTACGAGCAGTACTTC
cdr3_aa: CASSYRGRAPYEQYF

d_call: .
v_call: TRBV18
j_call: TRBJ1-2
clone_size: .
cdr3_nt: TGTGCCAGCTCACCCACAAATCCGACAGACGAGGACTATGGCTACACCTTC
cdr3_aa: CASSPTNPTDEDYGYTF

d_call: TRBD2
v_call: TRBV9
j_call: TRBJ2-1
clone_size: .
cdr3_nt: TGTGCCAGCAGCGTGACTAGCGGCCTCTACAATGAGCAGTTCTTC
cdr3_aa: CASSVTSGLYNEQFF

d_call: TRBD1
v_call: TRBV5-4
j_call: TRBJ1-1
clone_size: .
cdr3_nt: TGTGCCAGCAGCTCAAGAAACAGGGGGCTCAGCACTGAAGCTTTCTTT
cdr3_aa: CASSSRNRGLSTEAFF

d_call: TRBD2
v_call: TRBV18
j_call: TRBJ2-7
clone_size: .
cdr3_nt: TGTGCCAGCTCACCCTCCCCGGGGGGGCCCTACGAGCAGTACTTC
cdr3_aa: CASSPSPGGPYEQYF

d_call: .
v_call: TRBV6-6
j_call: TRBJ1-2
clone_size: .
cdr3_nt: TGTGCCAGCAGTTACGTCGACCCAGGGAGGAATGGCTACACCTTC
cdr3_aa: CASSYVDPGRNGYTF

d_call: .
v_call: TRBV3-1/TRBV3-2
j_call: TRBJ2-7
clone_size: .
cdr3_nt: TGTGCCAGCAGCCAAGGGGCTAGCGTTCCCTCCGAGCAGTACTTC
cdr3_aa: CASSQGASVPSEQYF

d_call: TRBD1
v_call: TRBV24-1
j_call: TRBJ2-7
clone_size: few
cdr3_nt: TGTGCCACCAGTGATAACCCCTCAAGAGACAGGGGCACCTACGAGCAGTACTTC
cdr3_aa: CATSDNPSRDRGTYEQYF

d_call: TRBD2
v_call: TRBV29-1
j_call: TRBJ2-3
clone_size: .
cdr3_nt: TGCAGCGTTGACCCGGGACTAGCTTACGATACGCAGTATTTT
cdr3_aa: CSVDPGLAYDTQYF

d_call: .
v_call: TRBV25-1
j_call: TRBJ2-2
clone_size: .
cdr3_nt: TGTGCCAGCAGTGACTCCGGGCGGGCCACCGGGGAGCTGTTTTTT
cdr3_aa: CASSDSGRATGELFF

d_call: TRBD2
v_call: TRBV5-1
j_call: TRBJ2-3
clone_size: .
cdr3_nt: TGCGCCAGCAGCAGGACTAGCGGGACAGATACGCAGTATTTT
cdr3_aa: CASSRTSGTDTQYF

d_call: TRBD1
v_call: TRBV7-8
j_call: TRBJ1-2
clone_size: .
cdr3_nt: TGTGCCAGCAGCTCCGGGGCAGGGGGAAACTATGGCTACACCTTC
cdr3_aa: CASSSGAGGNYGYTF

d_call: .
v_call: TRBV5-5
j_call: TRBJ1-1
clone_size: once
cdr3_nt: TGTGCCAGCAGCTTGGCTACCATGAACACTGAAGCTTTCTTT
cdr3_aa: CASSLATMNTEAFF

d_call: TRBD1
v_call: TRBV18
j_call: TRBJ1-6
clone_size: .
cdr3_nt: TGTGCCAGCTCACCGGACAGGAGCTCCTATAATTCACCCCTCCACTTT
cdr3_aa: CASSPDRSSYNSPLHF

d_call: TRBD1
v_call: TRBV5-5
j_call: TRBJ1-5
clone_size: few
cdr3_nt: TGTGCCAGCAGCCGACAGGGGGCTGTGAGCAATCAGCCCCAGCATTTT
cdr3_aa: CASSRQGAVSNQPQHF

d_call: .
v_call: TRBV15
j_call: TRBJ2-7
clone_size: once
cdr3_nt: TGTGCCACCAGCAGAGGGACGGGGAGCTCCTACGAGCAGTACTTC
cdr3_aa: CATSRGTGSSYEQYF

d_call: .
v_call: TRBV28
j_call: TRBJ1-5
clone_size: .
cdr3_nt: TGTGCCAGCAGTCTAGTATCCAACAATCAGCCCCAGCATTTT
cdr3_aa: CASSLVSNNQPQHF

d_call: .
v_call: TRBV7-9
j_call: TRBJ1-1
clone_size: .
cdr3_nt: TGTGCCAGCAGCTTAATGGGGGGAGGACTTGAAGCTTTCTTT
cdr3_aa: CASSLMGGGLEAFF

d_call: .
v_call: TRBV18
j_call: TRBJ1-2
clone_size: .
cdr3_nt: TGTGCCAGCTCACCTGGGACATCAGCTAACTATGGCTACACCTTC
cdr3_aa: CASSPGTSANYGYTF

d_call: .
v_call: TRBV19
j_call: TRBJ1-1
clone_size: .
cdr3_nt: TGTGCCAGTAGTACCCTTGGGGCCGGGAGGACTGAAGCTTTCTTT
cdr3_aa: CASSTLGAGRTEAFF

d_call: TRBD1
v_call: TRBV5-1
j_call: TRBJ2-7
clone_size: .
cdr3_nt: TGCGCCAGCGCCGATCGGACAGGGTTGAGACTACTAGGTGAGCAGTACTTC
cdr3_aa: CASADRTGLRLLGEQYF

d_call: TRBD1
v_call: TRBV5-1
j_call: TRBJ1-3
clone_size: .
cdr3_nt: TGCGCCAGCAGCTTGGATAAGGGGGCCTACTCTGGAAACACCATATATTTT
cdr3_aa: CASSLDKGAYSGNTIYF

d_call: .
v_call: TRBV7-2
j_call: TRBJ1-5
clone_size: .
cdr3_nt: TGTGCCAGCAGCTTAGGGCCCGGGGGTCAGCCCCAGCATTTT
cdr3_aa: CASSLGPGGQPQHF

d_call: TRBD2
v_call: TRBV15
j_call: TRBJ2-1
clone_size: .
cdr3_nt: TGTGCCACCAGCAGGAACAGACTTAGCGGGGGACACAATGAGCAGTTCTTC
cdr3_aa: CATSRNRLSGGHNEQFF